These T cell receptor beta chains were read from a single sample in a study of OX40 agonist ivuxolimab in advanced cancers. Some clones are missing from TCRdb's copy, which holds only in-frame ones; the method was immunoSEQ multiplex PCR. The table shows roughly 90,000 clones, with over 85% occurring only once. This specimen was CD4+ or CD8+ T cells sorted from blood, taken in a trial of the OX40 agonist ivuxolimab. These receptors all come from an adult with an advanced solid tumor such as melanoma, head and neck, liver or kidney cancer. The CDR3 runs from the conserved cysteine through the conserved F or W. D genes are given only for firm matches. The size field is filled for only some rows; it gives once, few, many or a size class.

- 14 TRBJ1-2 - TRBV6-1 CASRPTGTSYGYTF TGTGCCAGCAGGCCCACTGGGACATCCTATGGCTACACCTTC
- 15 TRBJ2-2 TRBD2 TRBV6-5 CASSYRGANTGELFF TGTGCCAGCAGTTATCGGGGGGCGAACACCGGGGAGCTGTTTTTT
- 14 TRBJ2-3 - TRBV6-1 CASSASSAADTQYF TGTGCCAGCAGTGCTTCTTCGGCGGCAGATACGCAGTATTTT
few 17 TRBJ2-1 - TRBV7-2 CASSLMPLGASYNEQFF TGTGCCAGCAGCTTAATGCCTCTAGGGGCCTCATACAATGAGCAGTTCTTC
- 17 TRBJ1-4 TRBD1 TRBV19 CASSSGTGGPAVEKLFF TGTGCCAGTAGTTCCGGGACAGGGGGCCCAGCGGTCGAAAAACTGTTTTTT
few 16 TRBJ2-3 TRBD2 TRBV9 CASSSPGGSGTDTQYF TGTGCCAGCAGCTCCCCCGGGGGGAGCGGCACAGATACGCAGTATTTT
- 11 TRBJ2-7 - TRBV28 CASSGYYEQYF TGTGCCAGCAGTGGGTACTACGAGCAGTACTTC
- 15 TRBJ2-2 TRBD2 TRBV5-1 CASSLGTSSTGELFF TGCGCCAGCAGCTTGGGGACTAGCAGTACCGGGGAGCTGTTTTTT
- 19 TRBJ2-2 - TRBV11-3 CASSLRIGGEAVSTGELFF TGTGCCAGCAGCTTAAGAATAGGGGGTGAGGCGGTTAGCACCGGGGAGCTGTTTTTT
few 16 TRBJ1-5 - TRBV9 CASSVGGAGSNQPQHF TGTGCCAGCAGCGTAGGGGGGGCAGGGAGCAATCAGCCCCAGCATTTT
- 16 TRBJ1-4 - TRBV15 CATSRVTQIINEKLFF TGTGCCACCAGCAGAGTCACGCAGATCATTAATGAAAAACTGTTTTTT
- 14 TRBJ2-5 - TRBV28 CASSLGSGTKTQYF TGTGCCAGCAGTTTGGGTTCAGGGACCAAGACCCAGTACTTC
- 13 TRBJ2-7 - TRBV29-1 CSVRTSGTYEQYF TGCAGCGTTAGGACATCGGGGACCTACGAGCAGTACTTC
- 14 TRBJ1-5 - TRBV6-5 CASKDGVGNQPQHF TGTGCCAGCAAGGACGGGGTTGGCAATCAGCCCCAGCATTTT
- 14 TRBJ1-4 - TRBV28 CASSFGGAREKLFF TGTGCCAGCAGTTTTGGAGGCGCACGCGAAAAACTGTTTTTT
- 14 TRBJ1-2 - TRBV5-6 CASSLMGPPDGYTF TGTGCCAGCAGCTTGATGGGCCCACCAGATGGCTACACCTTC
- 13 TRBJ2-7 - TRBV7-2 CASSLNRDYEQYF TGTGCCAGCAGCTTAAACAGGGACTACGAGCAGTACTTC
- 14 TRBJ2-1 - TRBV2 CASRVASSYNEQFF TGTGCCAGCAGGGTAGCTTCTTCCTACAATGAGCAGTTCTTC
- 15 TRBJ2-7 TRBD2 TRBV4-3 CASSQEGGFSYEQYF TGCGCCAGCAGCCAAGAGGGGGGGTTCTCCTACGAGCAGTACTTC